This T cell receptor (beta chain) was observed in a study of cytomegalovirus exposure and HLA in healthy donors. On this clone itself: Its antigen remains unknown.

Regarding the study as a whole: Reported results showed that the classifier diagnosed cytomegalovirus status with high specificity and sensitivity. Owing to their indistinguishability, certain V segments, notably TRBV6-2 and TRBV6-3, were excluded. Later work found most CMV-associated TCR beta chains apparently HLA-restricted.

The study ran its PCR with 60 Vbeta and 13 Jbeta primers. Methods used by the authors: The count from a later analysis was some 80 million unique TCR beta chains, 9 million to 12 million of them shared. Sequencing used immunoSEQ multiplex PCR; TCRdb keeps in-frame clones, though not all of them. V, J and clone size reflect that table, while D and trimming were determined from the DNA. The data hold roughly 140,000 clones, with approximately 80% observed a single time. With V trimmed by 4 bases and J by 3 bases, 8 bases remained unmatched. In germline, CDR1 is SGHNT, CDR2 YYREEE (reference sequence). This CDR3 region has 16 residues.

The sequence was collected from a woman aged 40 to 49 in good health and CMV-seropositive. Sequencing was carried out using PBMCs. This chain joins TRBV5-4 and TRBJ2-5; 11 nucleotides match TRBD2. The CDR3 nucleotides read TGTGCCAGCAGCCACGAACCGGGACTAGCGGAAGAGACCCAGTACTTC. Translating gives CASSHEPGLAEETQYF.